The 10 T cell receptor beta chains below all came from one sample that was sequenced in a study of blood T cell repertoires in COVID-19. Data came from immunoSEQ multiplex PCR; TCRdb stores just in-frame clones and leaves some out. This repertoire shows about 230,000 clones, 80% to 90% found once; its top ten account for about 1.4%. Sequencing was done on a sample of peripheral blood. The receptors were sampled from a woman between 40 and 50 years old who had recovered from COVID-19.

The chain carries TRBV7-2 and TRBJ1-2; the D gene is possibly TRBD1 (5 bases). V shed 6 bases and J shed 6 bases, with 11 bases lying between them. Germline CDR1 and CDR2: SGHTA and FQGNSA. The CDR3 loop spans 12 amino acids. This CDR3 is CASSPTEDGYTF. The CDR3 DNA reads TGTGCCAGCAGTCCGACAGAAGATGGCTACACCTTC.

For the CDR3, the DNA is TGTGCCAGCAGCAAAGCTGGGCGCACAGGGATGTACTTC. As protein: CASSKAGRTGMYF. The rearrangement uses TRBV21-1 and TRBJ2-7; the table's D call, TRBD1, was not checked against the DNA. TRBV21-1 is given as a pseudogene. The CDR3 is 13 residues long.

This CDR3 reads CASSLQGAVSGYTF. The DNA of the CDR3 is TGTGCCAGCAGCCTACAGGGGGCAGTTAGTGGCTACACCTTC. The chain links TRBV3-1 (or the pseudogene TRBV3-2) to TRBJ1-2, with 9 bases that match TRBD1. CDR3 length: 14 residues. CDR1 is LGHDT, CDR2 YNNKEL, per germline (reference sequence). With 4 bases clipped from V and 7 bases from J, the junction kept 7 bases outside the gene matches.

The rearrangement joins TRBV12-3 or TRBV12-4 to TRBJ2-3; D call uncertain. Trimming cost V 1 base and J 7 bases, with 9 bases left between them. This CDR3 has 13 residues. CDR3 DNA: TGTGCCAGCAGTTTAGGAGGCGCCAATACGCAGTATTTT. Protein sequence: CASSLGGANTQYF.

The rearrangement links TRBV5-1 to TRBJ2-2; 8 bases map to TRBD1. V shed 4 bases and J 6 bases; nucleotides not matched to a gene: 5. This CDR3 comprises 14 residues. Germline values: CDR1 SGHRS, CDR2 YFSETQ. This CDR3 reads CASSVGQDAGELFF. As DNA, the CDR3 is TGCGCCAGCAGCGTGGGACAGGACGCCGGGGAGCTGTTTTTT.

The chain is built from TRBV7-2 and TRBJ1-4, with D uncertain. This CDR3 has 13 residues. CDR1 and CDR2 (germline): SGHTA, FQGNSA. The V end lost 3 bases, the J end lost 4 bases, and 6 bases lay between the germline ends. For the CDR3, the DNA is TGTGCCAGCAGCTTTTCAGTTAATGAAAAACTGTTTTTT. It codes for CASSFSVNEKLFF.

The rearrangement links TRBV4-1 to TRBJ1-2, with D possibly matching TRBD1 (6 bases). Germline V gene data show CDR1 as MGHRA and CDR2 as YSYEKL. The CDR3 extends over 14 amino acids. V shed 0 bases and J shed 4 bases, with 9 bases lying between them. The CDR3 loop is CASSQDGQIYGYTF. CDR3 DNA sequence: TGCGCCAGCAGCCAAGATGGACAGATCTATGGCTACACCTTC.

J is TRBJ2-5 and V is TRBV28, with 10 nucleotides matching TRBD1. Germline CDR1 is MDHEN and CDR2 is SYDVKM. V shed 4 bases and J 2 bases; nucleotides not matched to a gene: 7. The CDR3 has 16 residues. The CDR3 sequence: CASSSSGTGDQETQYF. The CDR3 DNA reads as TGTGCCAGCAGTTCTTCCGGGACAGGGGATCAAGAGACCCAGTACTTC.

This chain joins TRBV7-3 and TRBJ2-5, with no clear D. In germline, CDR1 is SGHTA, CDR2 FQGTGA. Trimming removed 4 bases at V and 2 bases at J, with 2 bases between. This CDR3 is 11 amino acids long. CDR3 in DNA: TGTGCCAGCAGCTCACAAGAGACCCAGTACTTC. Translation gives CASSSQETQYF.

This chain joins TRBV6-5 and TRBJ1-2; a possible D gene is TRBD1 (6 bases). V lost 6 bases and J 5 bases, leaving 16 bases between the germline ends. The CDR3 contains 14 residues. Germline lookup yields CDR1 MNHEY and CDR2 SVGAGI. The DNA of the CDR3 is TGTGCCAGCAGGAAGATTAGGACAGAGTATGGCTACACCTTC. This encodes CASRKIRTEYGYTF.